This T cell receptor beta chain was recovered during a study of persistence of HIV-infected CD4 T cells. Study-wide background: Anti-CD3/anti-CD28 stimulation activated a higher proportion of cells than antigen stimulation, with lower memory fraction. Study findings and constraints: Degenerate expanded CDR3beta sequences were enriched among CMV- and Gag-responding cells.

This CDR3 has 14 amino acids. V lost 7 bases, J lost 2 bases, and 12 bases lay in between. Per germline, CDR1 MNHEY and CDR2 SVGAGI. Sequencing used immunoSEQ version 4 in survey mode. Assay: immunoSEQ multiplex PCR; the TCRdb copy retains only in-frame clones and omits some. Among some 45,000 clones listed, roughly 90% were seen once. This nonspecific control used anti-CD3/anti-CD28 bead stimulation of CD4+ T cells. Sorting selected CD4+ T cells upregulating both CD40 ligand and CD69. Notes on this clone: Its antigen is as yet unknown.

V is TRBV6-5 and J is TRBJ2-1, with D unresolved. The sample here was CD4+ T cells sorted from PBMCs after approximately 20-hour stimulation, taken from a patient who received antiretroviral therapy. The TCR comes from an adult woman with HIV who was CMV-seropositive. The CDR3 sequence is CASTGRSPYNEQFF. CDR3 nucleotides: TGTGCCAGCACCGGCAGGAGCCCCTACAATGAGCAGTTCTTC.